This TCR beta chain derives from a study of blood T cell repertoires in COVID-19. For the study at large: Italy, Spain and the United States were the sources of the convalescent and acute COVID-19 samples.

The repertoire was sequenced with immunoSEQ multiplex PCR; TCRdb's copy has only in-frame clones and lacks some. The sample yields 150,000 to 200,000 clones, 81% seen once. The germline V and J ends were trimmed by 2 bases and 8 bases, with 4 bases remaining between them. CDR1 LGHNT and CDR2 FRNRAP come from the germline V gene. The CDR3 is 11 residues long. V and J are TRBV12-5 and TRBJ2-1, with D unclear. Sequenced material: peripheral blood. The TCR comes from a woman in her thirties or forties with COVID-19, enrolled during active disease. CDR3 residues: CASGLIDEQFF. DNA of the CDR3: TGTGCTAGTGGTTTGATAGATGAGCAGTTCTTC.